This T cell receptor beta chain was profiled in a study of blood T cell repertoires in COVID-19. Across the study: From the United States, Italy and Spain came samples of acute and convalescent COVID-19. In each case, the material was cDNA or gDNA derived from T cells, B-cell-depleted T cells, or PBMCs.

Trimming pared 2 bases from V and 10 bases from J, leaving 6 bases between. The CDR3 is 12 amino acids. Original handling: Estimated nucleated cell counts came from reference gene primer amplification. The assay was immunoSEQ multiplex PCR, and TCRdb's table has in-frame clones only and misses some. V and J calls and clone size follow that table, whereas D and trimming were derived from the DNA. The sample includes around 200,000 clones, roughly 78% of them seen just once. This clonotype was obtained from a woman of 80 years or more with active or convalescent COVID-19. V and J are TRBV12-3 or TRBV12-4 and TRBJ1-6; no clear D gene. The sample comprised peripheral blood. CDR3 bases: TGTGCCAGCAGTTTACATCGGTCACCCCTCCACTTT. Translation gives CASSLHRSPLHF.